The entry below gives a single TCR beta chain sequence along with its context. This clone was counted only a few times. It has no known antigen specificity. Base qualities are not at hand, and no much larger clone is one base apart. The sample originates from a study of cytotoxic CD8 clonotypes in ibrutinib-treated CLL (dated by TCRdb to about 2021). Broadly, across the study: The cohort included some 14 treatment-naive and about a dozen relapsed/refractory patients; about 18 were IGHV unmutated. Partial responses were observed in 24 patients and complete responses in 2; after a median follow-up of around 68 months, remission was maintained in 15 or so patients and progression was observed in some 12. The response samples were drawn at a median of 12 months into treatment, with a range of about 6 to 40 months. Samples averaged approximately 260,000 productive templates and 90,000 to 100,000 productive rearrangements. Of the approximately 86 participants in the trial, approximately 26 had longitudinal samples available. Cryopreserved peripheral blood mononuclear cells were obtained before treatment, at response, and at either sustained remission or disease progression. Every sample from remission and from progressive disease was obtained while the patients were still on ibrutinib. Broad study findings and their caveats: Clonality increased at ibrutinib response, stayed stable in sustained remission, and fell back toward baseline at progression. At baseline, clonality was higher than in age-matched healthy donors and showed a strong correlation with circulating CD8+ T-cell counts. Sustained-remission and progressing patients did not have matched sampling times, and lymph node repertoires were not examined. Public clonotypes were rare and either shrank or stayed stable during treatment, and the rise in clonality at ibrutinib response reflected expansion of private clonotypes.

The time point label, read with the paper, signifies: 12 months on ibrutinib. For TCR beta library preparation, about 2 micrograms of genomic DNA was extracted from cryopreserved PBMCs. Longitudinal blood samples from CLL patients on ibrutinib monotherapy were analyzed using high-throughput TCR beta sequencing. The patients took part in an open-label, single-center phase 2 trial of ibrutinib monotherapy. The goal of deep resolution MiSeq sequencing was a depth between 1 in 1 million and 1 in 200,000 T cells, and coverage averaged 10x per clonotype. The immunoSEQ hsTCRB Kit was used to generate TCR beta libraries. The authors' pipeline ran thus. ImmunoSEQ Data Assistant and ImmunoSEQ Analyzer were used for data analysis, and V, D and J genes were assigned according to IMGT definitions. Clonality, which ranges from 0 to 1, was calculated as one minus the normalized Shannon entropy of productive rearrangement frequencies. Only overrepresented clonotypes making up at least 0.05% of each patient's repertoire were included in the public clonotype analysis. Roughly 13 repertoires from age-matched healthy donors, obtained from immuneACCESS, served as clonality controls. Here the immuneACCESS table is served through TCRdb, limited to in-frame sequences with V and J called. Missing clones are a known gap in these copies; in checked studies unresolved V genes cover under half, and the rest lacks a known reason. V and J calls and clone size follow that table, whereas D and trimming were derived from the DNA. This sample lists roughly 60,000 clones; roughly 70% were detected once. The top ten clonotypes cover roughly two fifths of the sample.

Including the terminal cysteine and phenylalanine, the CDR3 comprises 11 residues. Just the 33-base CDR3 DNA is kept, in frame starting at base 1. CDR1 LNHDA and CDR2 SQIVND were looked up in the germline V gene (reference sequence). V gives up 3 bases and J gives up 7 bases, and the segment between their germline ends measures 6 bases. The sequencing used PBMCs, collected after 12 months of ibrutinib treatment. This TCR was recovered from a human donor with chronic lymphocytic leukemia. The chain employs TRBV19 and TRBJ2-5; confidence is insufficient to name the D gene. The bases read TGTGCCAGTAGTATCTTCGGGACCCAGTACTTC. The translation is CASSIFGTQYF.